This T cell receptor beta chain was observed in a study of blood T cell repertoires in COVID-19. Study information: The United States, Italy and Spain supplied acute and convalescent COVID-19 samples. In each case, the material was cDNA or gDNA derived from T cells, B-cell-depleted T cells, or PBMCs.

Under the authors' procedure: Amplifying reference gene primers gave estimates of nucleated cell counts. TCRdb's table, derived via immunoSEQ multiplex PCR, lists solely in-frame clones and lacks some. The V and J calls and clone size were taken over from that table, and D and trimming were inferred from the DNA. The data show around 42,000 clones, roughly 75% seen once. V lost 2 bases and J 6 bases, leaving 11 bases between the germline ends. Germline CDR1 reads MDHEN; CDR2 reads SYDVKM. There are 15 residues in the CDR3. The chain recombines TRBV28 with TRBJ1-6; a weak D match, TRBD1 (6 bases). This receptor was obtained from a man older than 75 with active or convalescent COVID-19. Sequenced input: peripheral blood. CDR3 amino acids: CASSLLGQTNSPLHF. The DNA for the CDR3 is TGTGCCAGCAGTTTACTAGGACAGACTAATTCACCCCTCCACTTT.